Following are 2 T cell receptor beta chains from one sample sequenced in a study of Ad26.COV2.S vaccination and SARS-CoV-2 variants. Libraries were prepared by immunoSEQ multiplex PCR; TCRdb keeps only in-frame clonotypes and omits some of them. This sample carries approximately 90,000 clones, roughly 85% of them seen once, and the ten largest clones take roughly 15%. Specimen: peripheral blood, collected after recovery from COVID-19. The receptors here all came from a human donor who had recovered from COVID-19.

This clone showed up just once. This sequence joins TRBV11-2 and TRBJ2-1, with D possibly matching TRBD2 (5 bases). V dropped 8 bases and J dropped 4 bases, with 21 bases sitting between them. This CDR3 is 16 amino acids long. CDR1 SGHAT and CDR2 FQNNGV come from the germline V gene. Written as DNA, the CDR3 is TGTGCCAGCTCGAGGGCCCCTGGCGTAAAATACAATGAGCAGTTCTTC. This translates into CASSRAPGVKYNEQFF.

DNA of the CDR3: TGTGCCAGCAGCTTAGATGCTAGCGGGAGGAGCACAGATACGCAGTATTTT. Amino acids: CASSLDASGRSTDTQYF. The V call is TRBV11-2, the J call TRBJ2-3; the match to TRBD2 covers 11 bases. J lost 0 bases, V lost 0 bases, and 2 bases had no gene match. This CDR3 region has 17 residues. Germline CDR1 SGHAT, CDR2 FQNNGV.